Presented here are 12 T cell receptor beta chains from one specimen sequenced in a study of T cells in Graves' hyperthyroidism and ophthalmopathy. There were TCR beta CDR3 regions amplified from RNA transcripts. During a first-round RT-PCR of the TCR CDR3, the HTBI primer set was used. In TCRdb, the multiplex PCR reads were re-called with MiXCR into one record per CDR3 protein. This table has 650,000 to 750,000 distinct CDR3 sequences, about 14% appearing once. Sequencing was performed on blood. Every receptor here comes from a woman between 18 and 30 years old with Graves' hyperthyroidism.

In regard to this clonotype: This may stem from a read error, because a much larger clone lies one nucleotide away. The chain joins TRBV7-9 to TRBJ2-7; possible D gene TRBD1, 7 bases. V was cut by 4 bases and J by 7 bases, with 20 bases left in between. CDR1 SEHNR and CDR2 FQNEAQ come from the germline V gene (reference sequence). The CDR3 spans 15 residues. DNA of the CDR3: TGTGCCAGCAGCTATCGACAGGGAGGTGCCAATGAGCAGTACTTC. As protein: CASSYRQGGANEQYF.

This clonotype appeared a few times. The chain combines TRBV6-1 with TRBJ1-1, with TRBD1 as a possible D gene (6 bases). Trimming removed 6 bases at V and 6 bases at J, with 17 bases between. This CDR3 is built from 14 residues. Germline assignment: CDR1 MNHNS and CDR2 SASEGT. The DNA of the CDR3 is TGTGCCAGCAGGTGGGGGGGGGGGGCCGCTGAAGCTTTCTTT. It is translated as CASRWGGGAAEAFF.

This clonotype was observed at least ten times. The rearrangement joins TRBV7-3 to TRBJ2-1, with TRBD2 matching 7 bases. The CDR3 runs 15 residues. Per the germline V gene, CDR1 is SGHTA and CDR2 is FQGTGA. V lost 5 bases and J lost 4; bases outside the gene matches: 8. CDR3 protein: CASSPGPSGYNEQFF. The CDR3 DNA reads TGTGCCAGCAGCCCCGGGCCTAGCGGTTACAATGAGCAGTTCTTC.

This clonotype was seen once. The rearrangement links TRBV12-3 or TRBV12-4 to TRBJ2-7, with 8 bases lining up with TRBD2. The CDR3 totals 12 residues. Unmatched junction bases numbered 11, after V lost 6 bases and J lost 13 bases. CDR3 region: CASSPPGLAAYF. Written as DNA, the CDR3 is TGTGCCAGCAGCCCTCCTGGACTAGCAGCCTACTTC.

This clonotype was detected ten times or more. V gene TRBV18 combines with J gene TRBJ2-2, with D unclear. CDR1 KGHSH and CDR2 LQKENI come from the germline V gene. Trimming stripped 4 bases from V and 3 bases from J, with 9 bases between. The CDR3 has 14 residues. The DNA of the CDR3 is TGTGCCAGCTCACGAAATAAGGACACCGGGGAGCTGTTTTTT. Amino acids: CASSRNKDTGELFF.

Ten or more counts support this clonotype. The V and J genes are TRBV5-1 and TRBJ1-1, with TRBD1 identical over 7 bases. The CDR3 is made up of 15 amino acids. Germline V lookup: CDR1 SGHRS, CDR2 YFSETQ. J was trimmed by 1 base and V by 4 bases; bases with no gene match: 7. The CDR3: CASSLTGWSNTEAFF. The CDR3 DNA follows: TGCGCCAGCAGCCTGACAGGGTGGTCGAACACTGAAGCTTTCTTT.

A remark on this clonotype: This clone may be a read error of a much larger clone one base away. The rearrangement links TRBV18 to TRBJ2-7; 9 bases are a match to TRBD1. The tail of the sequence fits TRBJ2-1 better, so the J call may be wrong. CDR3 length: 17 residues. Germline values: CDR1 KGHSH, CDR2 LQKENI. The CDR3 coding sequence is TGTGCCAGCTCACCGCGGAGTACAGGGGGCGATACCTACGAGCAGTTCTTC. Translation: CASSPRSTGGDTYEQFF.

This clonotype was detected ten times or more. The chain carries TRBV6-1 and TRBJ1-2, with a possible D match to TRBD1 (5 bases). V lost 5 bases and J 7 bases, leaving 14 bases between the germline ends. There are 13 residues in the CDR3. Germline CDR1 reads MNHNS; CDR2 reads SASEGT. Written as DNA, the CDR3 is TGTGCCAGCAGTCTAACAGGTGGCTCTGGCTACACCTTC. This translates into CASSLTGGSGYTF.

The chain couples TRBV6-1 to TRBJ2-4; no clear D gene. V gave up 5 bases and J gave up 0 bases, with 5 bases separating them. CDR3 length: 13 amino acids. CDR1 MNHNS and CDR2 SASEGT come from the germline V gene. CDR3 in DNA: TGTGCCAGCAGTTGGCTAGCCAAAAACATTCAGTACTTC. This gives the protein CASSWLAKNIQYF.

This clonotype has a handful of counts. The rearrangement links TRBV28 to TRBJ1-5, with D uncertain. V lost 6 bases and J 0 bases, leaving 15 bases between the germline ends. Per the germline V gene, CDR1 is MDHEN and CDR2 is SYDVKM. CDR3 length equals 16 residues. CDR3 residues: CASRKVEDNSNQPQHF. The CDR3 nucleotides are TGTGCCAGCAGAAAGGTAGAAGATAATAGCAATCAGCCCCAGCATTTT.

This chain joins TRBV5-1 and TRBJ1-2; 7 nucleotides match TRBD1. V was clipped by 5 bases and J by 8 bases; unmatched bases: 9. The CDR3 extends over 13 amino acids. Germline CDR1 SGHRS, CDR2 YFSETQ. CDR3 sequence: CASSQGVSQGYTF. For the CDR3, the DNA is TGCGCCAGCAGTCAGGGGGTTAGCCAGGGCTACACCTTC.

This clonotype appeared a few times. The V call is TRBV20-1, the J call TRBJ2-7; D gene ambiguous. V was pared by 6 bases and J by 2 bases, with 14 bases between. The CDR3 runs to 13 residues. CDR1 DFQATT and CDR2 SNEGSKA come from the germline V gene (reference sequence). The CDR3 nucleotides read TGCAGTGCAGTGGCGGATTCCCCCTACGAGCAGTACTTC. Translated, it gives CSAVADSPYEQYF.